This TCR beta chain was found in a study of OX40 agonist ivuxolimab in advanced cancers. The germline gives CDR1 MDHEN, CDR2 SYDVKM. Trimming stripped 2 bases from V and 3 bases from J, with 16 bases between. The CDR3 has 16 amino acids. Clones were read by immunoSEQ multiplex PCR, and TCRdb kept only the in-frame ones, dropping some. The table includes nearly 45,000 clones, approximately 88% detected once. The J gene is TRBJ1-1, the V gene TRBV28; D ambiguous. The source of this sequence is an adult with an advanced solid tumor such as melanoma, head and neck, liver or kidney cancer. Sample: CD4+ or CD8+ T cells sorted from blood, taken in a trial of the OX40 agonist ivuxolimab. CDR3 sequence (DNA): TGTGCCAGCAGTTTAAGAGGGTATGGATTTCACACTGAAGCTTTCTTT. Its translation: CASSLRGYGFHTEAFF.